These T cell receptor beta chains were read from a single sample in a study of shared clonotypes between healthy human individuals. TCRdb keeps only in-frame clones here, not all; method: immunoSEQ multiplex PCR. The table has 800,000 to 950,000 clones, around 96% seen once. The material sequenced was naive CD8+ T cells sorted from blood. These receptors were taken from a man aged 25-45 years in good health. Each CDR3 is given with its conserved first and last residue. Fields, in order: clone size, D gene, V gene, J gene, CDR3 DNA, CDR3 protein. D genes are given only for firm matches. Size values are once, few and many counts, or a class for expanded clones, and some rows have none.

-	-	TRBV27	TRBJ1-2	TGTGCCAGCAGTTCAGGGGCTCGGAGCTACACCTTC	CASSSGARSYTF
-	TRBD1	TRBV27	TRBJ2-4	TGTGCCAGCAGTTCCTCTCAACAGGGGAGAGACATTCAGTACTTC	CASSSSQQGRDIQYF
-	-	TRBV7-9	TRBJ2-5	TGTGCCAGCAGCTTCTTCGGGGGCGCGAAAGAGACCCAGTACTTC	CASSFFGGAKETQYF
-	-	TRBV9	TRBJ1-4	TGTGCCAGCAGCGTAGAAGACTCAACTAATGAAAAACTGTTTTTT	CASSVEDSTNEKLFF
-	-	TRBV2	TRBJ2-7	TGTGCCAGCAGTGAACTGGGACACCACTACGAGCAGTACTTC	CASSELGHHYEQYF
once	-	TRBV27	TRBJ2-3	TGTGCCAGCAGTTTTCGGGCCTGGGGCACAGATACGCAGTATTTT	CASSFRAWGTDTQYF
once	TRBD1	TRBV28	TRBJ1-2	TGTGCCAGCACCCCGACTGGGACAGTCTATGGCTACACCTTC	CASTPTGTVYGYTF
-	-	TRBV29-1	TRBJ1-4	TGCAGCGTTGAAACAGGGTTTGGGGAAAAACTGTTTTTT	CSVETGFGEKLFF
-	TRBD2	TRBV6-4	TRBJ2-1	TGTGCCAGCAGTCCTGGACTAGCGGGAGTTTATGAGCAGTTCTTC	CASSPGLAGVYEQFF
-	TRBD1	TRBV27	TRBJ2-2	TGTGCCAGCAGTTCCCCTAACAGGGGACATCTACTCGGGGAGCTGTTTTTT	CASSSPNRGHLLGELFF
once	TRBD2	TRBV29-1	TRBJ2-1	TGCAGCGTTAGGGCGGGAGGGCCCTACAATGAGCAGTTCTTC	CSVRAGGPYNEQFF
-	TRBD2	TRBV4-1	TRBJ2-1	TGCGCCAGCAGCCCACTAGCGGGAGTCTCCGGTGAGCAGTTCTTC	CASSPLAGVSGEQFF
-	-	TRBV5-6	TRBJ2-7	TGTGCCAGCAGCTTGGCCGACGTGAGGGAGCAGTACTTC	CASSLADVREQYF
-	-	TRBV10-2	TRBJ1-1	TGCGCCAGCCGTGGGTGGGATGAAGCTTTCTTT	CASRGWDEAFF
once	-	TRBV27	TRBJ1-5	TGTGCCAGCAGACAGGGAAATCAGCCCCAGCATTTT	CASRQGNQPQHF
-	-	TRBV5-1	TRBJ1-1	TGCGCCAGCAGCGGGGGACACCTGAACACTGAAGCTTTCTTT	CASSGGHLNTEAFF
-	-	TRBV28	TRBJ2-5	TGTGCCAGCAGTTCCCCCTGGGGGCGGGCCCAAGAGACCCAGTACTTC	CASSSPWGRAQETQYF
-	-	TRBV29-1	TRBJ2-1	TGCAGCGGCCGGGACTTTCTCGTAAATGAGCAGTTCTTC	CSGRDFLVNEQFF
-	TRBD1	TRBV6-4	TRBJ2-7	TGTGCCAGCAGCGACGGGGACAGATTTTACGAGCAGTACTTC	CASSDGDRFYEQYF
-	TRBD1	TRBV30	TRBJ2-7	TGTGCCTGGAGTGTAGGACAGGCGTTCGAGCAGTACTTC	CAWSVGQAFEQYF
-	-	TRBV7-9	TRBJ1-5	TGTGCCAGCAGCTTAGGCGCCCCCCAGGGTCAGCCCCAGCATTTT	CASSLGAPQGQPQHF
-	-	TRBV7-9	TRBJ1-2	TGTGCCAGCAGCTTACCAGGGCCCCCTAACTATGGCTACACCTTC	CASSLPGPPNYGYTF
once	-	TRBV15	TRBJ1-5	TGTGCCACCAGCAGAGACGTTAACGGGGGAGGCAATCAGCCCCAGCATTTT	CATSRDVNGGGNQPQHF
-	-	TRBV5-4	TRBJ2-7	TGTGCCAGCAGCTTGGGGGCCAACGAGCAGTACTTC	CASSLGANEQYF
-	-	TRBV10-3	TRBJ1-3	TGTGCCATCAGTGAAGAAGAGCCCGGGAACACCATATATTTT	CAISEEEPGNTIYF
-	-	TRBV7-2	TRBJ2-3	TGTGCCAGCAGCTTAGATAGGGGAGGTTCCACAGATACGCAGTATTTT	CASSLDRGGSTDTQYF
once	TRBD1	TRBV27	TRBJ2-4	TGTGCCAGCATCAGGGGGCGGACCAAAAACATTCAGTACTTC	CASIRGRTKNIQYF
-	-	TRBV7-8	TRBJ2-6	TGTGCCAGCAGCCCCGACCCCCGGGACACCCTCTCTGGGGCCAACGTCCTGACTTTC	CASSPDPRDTLSGANVLTF
-	-	TRBV7-6	TRBJ2-6	TGTGCCAGCAGCCGAACTACAGGGTCGGGGGCCAACGTCCTGACTTTC	CASSRTTGSGANVLTF
-	-	TRBV18	TRBJ2-7	TGTGCCAGCTCACCACAATCCAGGGGTGACTCCTACGAGCAGTACTTC	CASSPQSRGDSYEQYF
-	TRBD1	TRBV27	TRBJ1-2	TGTGCCAGCAGTTTAGGGACAGGGGGGAGGGATGGCTACACCTTC	CASSLGTGGRDGYTF
-	TRBD2	TRBV19	TRBJ2-7	TGTGCCAGTAGTATAACGGGACTAGGTAACGAGCAGTACTTC	CASSITGLGNEQYF
-	-	TRBV6-6	TRBJ1-2	TGTGCCAGCAGTTACTTGGGGGACGGGGGAAATGGCTACACCTTC	CASSYLGDGGNGYTF
-	TRBD2	TRBV29-1	TRBJ2-3	TGCAGCGTTGAGGGCACTAGCGGGAAGCTTAGCACAGATACGCAGTATTTT	CSVEGTSGKLSTDTQYF
-	TRBD1	TRBV5-1	TRBJ1-2	TGCGCCAGCAGCTTGGCTGGGGCCGGGACAGGGAAACTCGGACGCGGCCGGGCGGGGCCTGGCTACACCTTC	CASSLAGAGTGKLGRGRAGPGYTF
once	-	TRBV6-5	TRBJ1-3	TGTGCCAGCAGTTACGGCTTCTCTGGAAACACCATATATTTT	CASSYGFSGNTIYF
few	-	TRBV7-2	TRBJ2-7	TGTGCCAGCAGCTTAATAGACCTCGGCGAGCAGTACTTC	CASSLIDLGEQYF
once	TRBD1	TRBV28	TRBJ2-1	TGTGCCAGCTTACGGGACAGGGACTACAATGAGCAGTTCTTC	CASLRDRDYNEQFF
-	TRBD1	TRBV5-1	TRBJ1-4	TGCGCCAGCAGCCCCGGACAGGGCGCTGAAAAACTGTTTTTT	CASSPGQGAEKLFF
-	-	TRBV14	TRBJ1-4	TGTGCCAGCAGCCAAGAAACCGGGTTTAATGAAAAACTGTTTTTT	CASSQETGFNEKLFF
-	-	TRBV11-2	TRBJ1-1	TGTGCCAGCAGGCCAACAGGGAGAACTGAAGCTTTCTTT	CASRPTGRTEAFF
-	-	TRBV5-1	TRBJ2-3	TGCGCCAGCAGCTTGCTAGTAGCCGGCGATACGCAGTATTTT	CASSLLVAGDTQYF
-	TRBD1	TRBV6-1	TRBJ1-1	TGTGCCAGCAGTCTCCAACAGGGGCTCCTCACTGAAGCTTTCTTT	CASSLQQGLLTEAFF
-	TRBD1	TRBV11-2	TRBJ1-3	TGTGCCAGCAGCCACGAGACAGGGTTTGGAAACACCATATATTTT	CASSHETGFGNTIYF
-	-	TRBV7-9	TRBJ2-7	TGTGCCAGCAGCGGTAGCGGCTCCTACGAGCAGTACTTC	CASSGSGSYEQYF